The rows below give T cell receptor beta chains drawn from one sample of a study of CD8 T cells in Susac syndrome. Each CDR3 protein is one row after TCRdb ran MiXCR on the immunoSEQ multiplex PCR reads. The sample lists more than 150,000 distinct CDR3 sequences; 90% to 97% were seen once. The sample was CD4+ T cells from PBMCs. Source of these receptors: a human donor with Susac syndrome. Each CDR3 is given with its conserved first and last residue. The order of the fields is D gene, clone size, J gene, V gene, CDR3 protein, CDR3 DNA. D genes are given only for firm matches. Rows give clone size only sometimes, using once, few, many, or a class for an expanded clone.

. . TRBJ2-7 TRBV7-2 CASSLGGAVNEQYF TGTGCCAGCAGCTTAGGAGGGGCAGTAAACGAGCAGTACTTC
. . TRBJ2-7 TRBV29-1 CSVGPSTVSYEQYF TGCAGCGTTGGCCCATCCACAGTTTCCTACGAGCAGTACTTC
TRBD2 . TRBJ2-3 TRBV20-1 CSARLGGGGTDTQYF TGCAGTGCTCGACTTGGGGGAGGGGGCACAGATACGCAGTATTTT
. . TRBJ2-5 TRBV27 CASSPYWGEETQYF TGTGCCAGCAGCCCCTATTGGGGGGAAGAGACCCAGTACTTC
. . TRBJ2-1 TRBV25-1 CASSDSQGSSYNEQFF TGTGCCAGCAGTGATTCTCAGGGGAGCTCCTACAATGAGCAGTTCTTC
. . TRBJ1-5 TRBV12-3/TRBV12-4 CASSLEARGPNQPQHF TGTGCCAGCAGTTTAGAGGCCAGGGGTCCCAATCAGCCCCAGCATTTT
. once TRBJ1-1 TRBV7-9 CASSLVGQGWTEAFF TGTGCCAGCAGCTTAGTTGGGCAGGGGTGGACTGAAGCTTTCTTT
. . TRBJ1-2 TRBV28 CASTPSSEYGYTF TGTGCCAGCACCCCGTCTTCAGAATATGGCTACACCTTC
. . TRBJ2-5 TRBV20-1 CSARDPQGLFAETQYF TGCAGTGCTAGAGATCCGCAGGGTTTGTTTGCAGAGACCCAGTACTTC
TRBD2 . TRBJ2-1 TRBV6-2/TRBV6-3 CASRGLGSYNEQFF TGTGCCAGCAGGGGACTAGGCTCCTACAATGAGCAGTTCTTC
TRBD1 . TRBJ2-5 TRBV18 CASSPLDRGQETQYF TGTGCCAGCTCACCACTCGACAGGGGGCAAGAGACCCAGTACTTC
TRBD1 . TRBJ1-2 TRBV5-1 CASNPDGQGDYGYTF TGCGCCAGCAACCCCGACGGACAGGGGGACTATGGCTACACCTTC
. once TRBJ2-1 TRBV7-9 CASSLWLAGVGSYNEQFF TGTGCCAGCAGCTTATGGCTAGCCGGGGTAGGCTCCTACAATGAGCAGTTCTTC
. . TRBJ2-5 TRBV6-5 CASSYVGEETQYF TGTGCCAGCAGTTACGTGGGGGAAGAGACCCAGTACTTC
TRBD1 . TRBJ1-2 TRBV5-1 CASMTGGVYGYTF TGCGCCTCTATGACAGGGGGCGTCTATGGCTACACCTTC
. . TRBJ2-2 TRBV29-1 CSVNRNTGELFF TGCAGCGTTAACAGAAACACCGGGGAGCTGTTTTTT